The 32 T cell receptor beta chains reported below all come from one sample, sequenced in a study of blood T cell repertoires in COVID-19. Clones were read by immunoSEQ multiplex PCR, and TCRdb kept only the in-frame ones, dropping some. This sample yields 150,000 to 200,000 clones, of which around 83% are seen a single time; over 7% belongs to the top ten. The source material was peripheral blood. All receptors derive from an elderly woman in a cohort sampled during active or convalescent COVID-19.

In this sample, this clone turned up a few times. CDR3: CASSLTPASGSIDEQFF. For the CDR3, the DNA is TGTGCCAGCAGTCTAACCCCGGCTAGCGGGAGCATCGATGAGCAGTTCTTC. The chain uses TRBV9 and TRBJ2-1; 10 bases line up with TRBD2. The CDR3 loop spans 17 amino acids. Trimming removed 5 bases from V and 8 bases from J; junction bases left unmatched: 16. The germline CDR1 and CDR2 sequences are SGDLS and YYNGEE. Supplemented by reference TRBV9 and TRBJ2-1, the full variable domain reads DSGVTQTPKHLITATGQRVTLRCSPRSGDLSVYWYQQSLDQGLQFLIQYYNGEERAKGNILERFSAQQFPDLHSELNLSSLELGDSALYFCASSLTPASGSIDEQFFGPGTRLTVL.

This clone was counted only a few times. The chain couples TRBV28 to TRBJ2-4, with D possibly matching TRBD2 (5 bases). The CDR3 covers 14 residues. Trimming removed 2 bases from V and 2 bases from J, with 7 bases in between. Germline V gives CDR1 MDHEN, CDR2 SYDVKM. DNA of the CDR3: TGTGCCAGCAGTTTACGGGGAACCAAAAACATTCAGTACTTC. Translating gives CASSLRGTKNIQYF.

V gene TRBV7-6 combines with J gene TRBJ1-5; TRBD1 agrees at 7 bases. The CDR3 covers 15 residues. The germline CDR1 and CDR2 sequences are SGHVS and FNYEAQ. V dropped 5 bases and J dropped 4; count of bases not matched to a gene: 8. CDR3 sequence reads: CASSLGQWGNQPQHF. CDR3 sequence (DNA): TGTGCCAGCAGCCTGGGACAGTGGGGGAATCAGCCCCAGCATTTT.

CDR3 loop: CAWSPRTSGTDTQYF. The DNA of the CDR3 is TGTGCCTGGAGTCCTAGGACTAGCGGCACAGATACGCAGTATTTT. The chain recombines TRBV30 with TRBJ2-3; 9 bases align to TRBD2. The V gene's germline CDR1 is GTSNPN and CDR2 SVGIG (reference sequence). The trim removed 2 bases at V and 1 base at J, leaving 4 bases unmatched. This CDR3 has 15 amino acids.

The V and J genes are TRBV4-1 and TRBJ2-1; TRBD2 is a possible D gene (5 bases). V was cut by 0 bases and J by 5 bases, with 14 bases left in between. The CDR3 has 16 residues. Germline values: CDR1 MGHRA, CDR2 YSYEKL. CDR3 sequence: CASSQDPMWENNEQFF. The CDR3 DNA follows: TGCGCCAGCAGCCAAGATCCAATGTGGGAGAACAATGAGCAGTTCTTC.

This rearrangement joins TRBV11-2 to TRBJ2-5; possible D gene TRBD1, 5 bases. The V and J ends lost 2 bases and 2 bases respectively, with 15 bases between them. The length of the CDR3 is 16 residues. Per germline, CDR1 SGHAT and CDR2 FQNNGV. CDR3 bases: TGTGCCAGCAGCTTAATTGCAGGGCTGGGACAAGAGACCCAGTACTTC. It specifies CASSLIAGLGQETQYF.

The chain joins TRBV5-1 to TRBJ1-4; possible D gene TRBD1, 5 bases. V was shortened by 0 bases and J by 3 bases, with 9 bases between the two germline ends. This CDR3 is built from 15 residues. Germline V gene data show CDR1 as SGHRS and CDR2 as YFSETQ. CDR3 in amino acids: CASSLEGQANEKLFF. Written as DNA, the CDR3 is TGCGCCAGCAGCTTGGAGGGGCAGGCTAATGAAAAACTGTTTTTT.

The chain uses TRBV3-1 (or the pseudogene TRBV3-2) and TRBJ2-3; 10 bases line up with TRBD2. The V segment lost 4 bases and the J segment 1 base; nucleotides outside the gene matches: 5. From germline, CDR1 is LGHDT and CDR2 YNNKEL (reference sequence). The CDR3 consists of 16 residues. This CDR3 is CASSPPSGGRTDTQYF. For the CDR3, the DNA is TGTGCCAGCAGCCCCCCTAGCGGGGGTCGCACAGATACGCAGTATTTT.

The V and J genes are TRBV4-2 and TRBJ1-3, with no clear D. In germline, CDR1 is LGHNA, CDR2 YNFKEQ. The CDR3 is 16 residues long. Trimming pared 2 bases from V and 0 bases from J, leaving 11 bases between. In DNA, the CDR3 is TGTGCCAGCAGCCAAATCACAGTCCTCTCTGGAAACACCATATATTTT. Amino acids: CASSQITVLSGNTIYF.

The J gene is TRBJ1-6, the V gene TRBV10-2; 9 bases match TRBD1. CDR3 length: 14 residues. The germline gives CDR1 WSHSY, CDR2 SAAADI. The J segment lost 2 bases and the V segment lost 10 bases, leaving 3 bases of the junction unmatched. CDR3 DNA: TGCGCCACCTGGACAGGGGCCTATAATTCACCCCTCCACTTT. Its translation is CATWTGAYNSPLHF.

The chain employs TRBV5-1 and TRBJ2-7; the match to TRBD1 covers 8 bases. V gave up 7 bases and J gave up 3 bases; unmatched junction bases: 12. CDR3 length: 15 amino acids. CDR1 and CDR2 from the germline V gene are SGHRS and YFSETQ. DNA for the CDR3: TGCGCCAGCTCCATTGGGACAGGCGGAAACTACGAGCAGTACTTC. Protein: CASSIGTGGNYEQYF.

This rearrangement joins TRBV28 to TRBJ1-5; D gene ambiguous. The V end lost 6 bases, the J end lost 1 base, and 13 bases lay between the germline ends. The CDR3 loop spans 15 amino acids. Germline V gene lookup returns CDR1 MDHEN and CDR2 SYDVKM. The DNA of the CDR3 is TGTGCCAGCAGCGAAACGATTGGCAGCAATCAGCCCCAGCATTTT. Protein product: CASSETIGSNQPQHF.

This clone was seen a single time. The rearrangement uses TRBV11-2 and TRBJ2-1; 7 bases agree with TRBD1. Trimming removed 4 bases from V and 2 bases from J; junction bases left unmatched: 5. Germline assignment: CDR1 SGHAT and CDR2 FQNNGV. The CDR3 has 15 residues. The CDR3 region is CASSSRQGTYNEQFF. CDR3 sequence (DNA): TGTGCCAGCAGCTCCCGACAGGGTACCTACAATGAGCAGTTCTTC.

The V and J genes are TRBV18 and TRBJ1-5; 7 bases match TRBD1. The V gene's germline CDR1 is KGHSH and CDR2 LQKENI. The CDR3 consists of 19 residues. Germline trimming cut 4 bases from V and 2 bases from J; bases unmatched to any gene: 17. CDR3 bases: TGTGCCAGCTCACAAAGACAGGGTTCTCGTATAATGGGCAATCAGCCCCAGCATTTT. Translation gives CASSQRQGSRIMGNQPQHF.

V gene TRBV6-5 combines with J gene TRBJ1-6; D might be TRBD1 (6 bases). This CDR3 has 13 amino acids. V gave up 7 bases and J gave up 14 bases, with 18 bases separating them. In germline, CDR1 is MNHEY, CDR2 SVGAGI. DNA of the CDR3: TGTGCCAGCAAAGAGGACACCCAGGGGTCCCTCCACTTT. It is translated as CASKEDTQGSLHF.

The gene calls are TRBV5-4 and TRBJ2-5, with D maybe TRBD1 (7 bases). V lost 6 bases to trimming and J lost 1 base, with 13 bases between them. CDR1 SGHNT and CDR2 YYREEE come from the germline V gene (reference sequence). CDR3 length: 14 amino acids. The DNA for the CDR3 is TGTGCCAGCAACCAGGGGGGATTCCAAGAGACCCAGTACTTC. Amino acids: CASNQGGFQETQYF.

The rearrangement links TRBV6-1 to TRBJ1-2; D gene unclear. V dropped 2 bases and J dropped 4 bases, with 11 bases sitting between them. The CDR3 sequence is 14 residues long. The germline CDR1 and CDR2 sequences are MNHNS and SASEGT. Here the CDR3 reads CASSENPEVYGYTF. The CDR3 nucleotides are TGTGCCAGCAGTGAAAATCCGGAGGTCTATGGCTACACCTTC.

The rearrangement joins TRBV9 to TRBJ2-1; maybe TRBD2 (6 bases). The CDR3 loop spans 12 amino acids. Trimming removed 3 bases at V and 9 bases at J, with 10 bases between. Germline V lookup: CDR1 SGDLS, CDR2 YYNGEE. The CDR3 is CASSAMRGEQFF. CDR3 nucleotide sequence: TGTGCCAGCAGCGCGATGCGGGGTGAGCAGTTCTTC.

This chain connects TRBV28 to TRBJ2-4; the match to TRBD1 covers 7 bases. CDR3 length: 15 amino acids. After removal of 5 bases from V and 0 bases from J, the junction contained 4 bases not matched to a gene. Germline-derived CDR1 and CDR2 are MDHEN and SYDVKM. CDR3 nucleotides: TGTGCCAGCAGTGTCAGGGGGTTAGCCAAAAACATTCAGTACTTC. Its translation: CASSVRGLAKNIQYF.

This clone has just a few counts. This chain joins TRBV6-1 and TRBJ1-5; a possible D gene is TRBD1 (5 bases). The germline CDR1 and CDR2 sequences are MNHNS and SASEGT. Trimming removed 2 bases from V and 2 bases from J, with 10 bases in between. The CDR3 runs 15 residues. The CDR3 is CASSEHGQGNQPQHF. In DNA, the CDR3 is TGTGCCAGCAGTGAACATGGACAAGGCAATCAGCCCCAGCATTTT.

The CDR3 sequence: CASSVGQSDTQYF. Written as DNA, the CDR3 is TGTGCCAGCAGTGTGGGACAGTCAGATACGCAGTATTTT. The genes are TRBV25-1 and TRBJ2-3, with 7 bases identical to TRBD1. This CDR3 contains 13 residues. With V trimmed by 4 bases and J by 4 bases, 2 bases remained unmatched. The germline V gene has CDR1 MGHDK and CDR2 SYGVNS.

V usage is TRBV19 and J usage is TRBJ1-2; weak D call: TRBD1 (5 bases). The V gene lost 6 bases and the J gene lost 1 base, with 9 bases spanning the gap. This CDR3 comprises 13 residues. Germline V gene data show CDR1 as LNHDA and CDR2 as SQIVND (reference sequence). CDR3: CASSTGVNYGYTF. Here the CDR3 DNA reads TGTGCCAGTAGCACAGGCGTTAACTATGGCTACACCTTC.

The chain joins TRBV7-8 to TRBJ1-1; D not resolved. This CDR3 contains 15 residues. CDR1 SGHVS and CDR2 FQNEAQ come from the germline V gene. Trimming pared 3 bases from V and 1 base from J, leaving 12 bases between. The CDR3 protein is CASSFSGDPNTEAFF. The DNA of the CDR3 is TGTGCCAGCAGCTTTTCGGGAGATCCGAACACTGAAGCTTTCTTT.

The rearrangement joins TRBV5-1 to TRBJ2-7; TRBD1 aligns across 10 bases. CDR3 length: 15 amino acids. Germline V gene data show CDR1 as SGHRS and CDR2 as YFSETQ. V lost 4 bases to trimming and J lost 3 bases; unmatched junction nucleotides: 7. The CDR3 sequence is CASSLGQGGIYEQYV. The CDR3, as DNA: TGCGCCAGCAGCCTAGGACAGGGGGGTATCTACGAGCAGTACGTC.

The chain employs TRBV6-2 or TRBV6-3 and TRBJ1-1; the D is unclear. The V gene lost 4 bases and the J gene lost 2 bases, with 8 bases spanning the gap. The germline V gene has CDR1 MNHEY and CDR2 SVGEGT. The length of the CDR3 is 13 residues. The CDR3 protein is CASSLPYNTEAFF. DNA of the CDR3: TGTGCCAGCAGTTTGCCCTACAACACTGAAGCTTTCTTT.

This clone was picked up a small number of times. The J gene is TRBJ2-3, the V gene TRBV9; TRBD1 matches 8 bases. V shed 0 bases, J shed 2 bases, and the junction held 14 bases outside the gene matches. This CDR3 has 19 amino acids. The V gene's germline CDR1 is SGDLS and CDR2 YYNGEE. The CDR3 sequence: CASSVEGRGLDFFTDTQYF. Here the CDR3 DNA reads TGTGCCAGCAGCGTAGAGGGCAGGGGGCTCGATTTTTTCACAGATACGCAGTATTTT.

The rearrangement links TRBV19 to TRBJ2-5; possibly TRBD1 for D (5 bases). The CDR3 is made up of 14 amino acids. Per the germline V gene, CDR1 is LNHDA and CDR2 is SQIVND (reference sequence). The V gene lost 4 bases and the J gene lost 2 bases, with 11 bases spanning the gap. CDR3: CASSSLTVQETQYF. CDR3 nucleotides: TGTGCCAGTAGTAGCCTGACAGTGCAAGAGACCCAGTACTTC.

The chain employs TRBV19 and TRBJ1-6, with D possibly being TRBD1 (5 bases). This CDR3 region has 13 residues. Germline loops: CDR1 LNHDA, CDR2 SQIVND (reference sequence). V lost 7 bases and J lost 7, with 11 bases in between. This chain's CDR3 is CASTPRENSPLHF. CDR3 DNA: TGTGCCAGTACCCCCAGGGAAAATTCACCCCTCCACTTT.

The V gene is TRBV21-1, the J gene TRBJ1-6. TRBV21-1 is an annotated pseudogene. CDR3 length equals 16 residues. This chain's CDR3 is CASSSNRRGGASPLHF. DNA for the CDR3: TGTGCCAGCAGCTCTAACAGGAGGGGGGGAGCTTCACCCCTCCACTTT.

This clone was recorded a few times. The rearrangement links TRBV5-1 to TRBJ1-6, with a weak D call TRBD1 (5 bases). Germline loops: CDR1 SGHRS, CDR2 YFSETQ. Trimming shortened V by 0 bases and J by 9 bases, and 10 bases separated the two germline ends. The CDR3 extends over 14 amino acids. CDR3 in DNA: TGCGCCAGCAGCTTGGCCAGTGGGGCTTCACCCCTCCACTTT. Its translation is CASSLASGASPLHF.

This clone was counted a single time. This rearrangement joins TRBV6-5 to TRBJ1-5; 10 positions match TRBD1. The CDR3 extends over 14 amino acids. V shed 6 bases and J 2 bases; nucleotides not matched to a gene: 1. Germline lookup yields CDR1 MNHEY and CDR2 SVGAGI. DNA for the CDR3: TGTGCCAGCAGGGGGACAGGGGGCAATCAGCCCCAGCATTTT. Its translation is CASRGTGGNQPQHF.

This chain joins TRBV27 and TRBJ2-7, with TRBD1 matching over 8 bases. The germline V gene encodes CDR1 MNHEY and CDR2 SMNVEV (reference sequence). With V trimmed by 3 bases and J by 3 bases, 4 bases remained unmatched. The CDR3 runs to 14 residues. The CDR3 is CASSFGQGYYEQYF. CDR3 in DNA: TGTGCCAGCAGTTTTGGACAGGGATACTACGAGCAGTACTTC.